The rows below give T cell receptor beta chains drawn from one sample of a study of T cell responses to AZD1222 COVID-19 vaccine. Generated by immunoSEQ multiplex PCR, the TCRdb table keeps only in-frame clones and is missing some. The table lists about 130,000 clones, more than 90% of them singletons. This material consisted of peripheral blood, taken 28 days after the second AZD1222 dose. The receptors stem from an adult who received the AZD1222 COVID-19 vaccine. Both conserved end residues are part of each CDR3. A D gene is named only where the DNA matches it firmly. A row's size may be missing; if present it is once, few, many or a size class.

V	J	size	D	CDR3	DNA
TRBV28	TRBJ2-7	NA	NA	CASSLTREQYF	TGTGCCAGCAGTTTGACCCGGGAGCAGTACTTC
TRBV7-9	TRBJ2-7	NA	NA	CASSFEGGSYEQYF	TGTGCCAGCAGCTTCGAAGGGGGCTCCTACGAGCAGTACTTC
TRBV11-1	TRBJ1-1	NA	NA	CASSLEENTEAFF	TGTGCCAGCAGCTTAGAAGAGAACACTGAAGCTTTCTTT
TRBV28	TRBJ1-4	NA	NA	CASSSAPRNEKLFF	TGTGCCAGCAGCTCGGCCCCTCGGAATGAAAAACTGTTTTTT
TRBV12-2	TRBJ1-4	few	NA	CASRLGGRDNEKLFF	TGTGCAAGTCGCTTAGGGGGCAGGGATAATGAAAAACTGTTTTTT
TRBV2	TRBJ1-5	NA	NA	CASSGRGGSNQPQHF	TGTGCCAGCAGTGGGCGGGGGGGGAGCAATCAGCCCCAGCATTTT
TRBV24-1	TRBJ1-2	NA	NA	CATSDHGRAFNYGYTF	TGTGCCACCAGTGACCACGGCAGGGCCTTTAACTATGGCTACACCTTC
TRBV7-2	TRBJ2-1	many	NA	CASRYSIQAYSYNEQFF	TGTGCCAGCCGCTATTCCATACAGGCCTACTCCTACAATGAGCAGTTCTTC
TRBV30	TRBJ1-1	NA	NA	CAWSRTGNTEAFF	TGTGCCTGGAGTAGAACAGGGAACACTGAAGCTTTCTTT
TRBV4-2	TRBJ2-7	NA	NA	CASSQPGLSIWEQYF	TGTGCCAGCAGCCAACCGGGACTTTCCATTTGGGAGCAGTACTTC
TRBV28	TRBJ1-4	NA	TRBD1	CASSLSVGGTGEKLFF	TGTGCCAGCAGTTTATCTGTAGGGGGCACGGGTGAAAAACTGTTTTTT
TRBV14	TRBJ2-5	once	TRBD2	CASSHRTSGGRETQYF	TGTGCCAGCAGCCATAGGACTAGCGGGGGGCGAGAGACCCAGTACTTC
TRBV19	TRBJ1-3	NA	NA	CASSSPGARGNTIYF	TGTGCCAGTAGTTCTCCCGGGGCGCGAGGAAACACCATATATTTT
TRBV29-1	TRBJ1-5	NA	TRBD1	CSAIPTGGQPQHF	TGCAGCGCCATTCCCACAGGGGGTCAGCCCCAGCATTTT
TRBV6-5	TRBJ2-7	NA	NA	CASSYYDGTYEQYF	TGTGCCAGCAGTTACTACGACGGGACCTACGAGCAGTACTTC
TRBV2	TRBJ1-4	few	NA	CASSEQGYNEKLFF	TGTGCCAGCAGTGAACAGGGGTATAATGAAAAACTGTTTTTT